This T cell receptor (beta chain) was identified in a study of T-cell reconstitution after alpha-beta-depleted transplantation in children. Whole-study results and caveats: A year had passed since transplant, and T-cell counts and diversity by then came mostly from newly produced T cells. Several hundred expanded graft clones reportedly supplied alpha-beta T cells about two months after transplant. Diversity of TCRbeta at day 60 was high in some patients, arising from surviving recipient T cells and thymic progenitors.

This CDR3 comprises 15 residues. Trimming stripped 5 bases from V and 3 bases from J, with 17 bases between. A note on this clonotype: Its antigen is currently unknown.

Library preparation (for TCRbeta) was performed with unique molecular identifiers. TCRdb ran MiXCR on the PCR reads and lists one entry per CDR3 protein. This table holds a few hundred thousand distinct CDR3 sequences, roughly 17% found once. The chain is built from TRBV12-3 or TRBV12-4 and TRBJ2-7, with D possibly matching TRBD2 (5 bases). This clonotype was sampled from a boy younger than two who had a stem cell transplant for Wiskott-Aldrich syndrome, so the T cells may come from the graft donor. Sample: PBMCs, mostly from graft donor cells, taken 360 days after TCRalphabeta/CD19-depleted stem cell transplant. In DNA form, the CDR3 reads TGTGCCAGCAGTCCCCAGACGGGGTACAACTACGAGCAGTACTTC. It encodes CASSPQTGYNYEQYF.